This TCR beta chain was sequenced in a study of blood T cell repertoires in COVID-19. Study at large: Acute and convalescent COVID-19 specimens originated in the United States, Italy and Spain.

On this clone: The junction does not match germline at one end; this may be a read error.

The protocol was immunoSEQ multiplex PCR, while the TCRdb copy is restricted to in-frame clones and leaves out a portion. The sample has some 150,000 clones; 75% to 90% are singletons. This TCR derives from a woman aged 40-49 years with acute or convalescent COVID-19. The sequenced sample consisted of peripheral blood.

The CDR3 region is CSAGQGFF. CDR3 DNA sequence: TGCAGTGCCGGACAGGGGTTTTTT. The chain employs TRBV20-1 and TRBJ1-3, with 9 bases fitting TRBD1. CDR1 and CDR2 (germline): DFQATT, SNEGSKA (reference sequence). This CDR3 comprises 8 residues.